The 2 T cell receptor beta chains given below trace back to one sample, sequenced in a study of T cell responses to AZD1222 COVID-19 vaccine. Generated by immunoSEQ multiplex PCR, the TCRdb table keeps only in-frame clones and is missing some. This sample has some 120,000 clones, with 85% to 95% found just once. Sequencing used peripheral blood, obtained on day 0 of AZD1222 vaccination. All receptors come from an adult in good health.

J is TRBJ2-1 and V is TRBV28, with unresolved D. The germline V and J ends were trimmed by 6 bases and 3 bases, with 21 bases remaining between them. This CDR3 spans 17 amino acids. Germline lookup yields CDR1 MDHEN and CDR2 SYDVKM. The CDR3 is CASSSMRLRDVYNEQFF. Here the CDR3 DNA reads TGTGCCAGCAGCTCTATGCGGCTCAGAGACGTCTACAATGAGCAGTTCTTC.

V usage is TRBV6-4 and J usage is TRBJ2-1, with TRBD1 as a possible D gene (11 bases). Trimming pared 6 bases from V and 9 bases from J, leaving 33 bases between. This CDR3 has 19 residues. Germline CDR1 and CDR2: MRHNA and SNTAGT. The CDR3 nucleotides read TGTGCCAGCAGACGGGACAGGGGGTTTTCTAGCGGGAGTCCAGGTGAGCAGTTCTTC. This translates into CASRRDRGFSSGSPGEQFF.